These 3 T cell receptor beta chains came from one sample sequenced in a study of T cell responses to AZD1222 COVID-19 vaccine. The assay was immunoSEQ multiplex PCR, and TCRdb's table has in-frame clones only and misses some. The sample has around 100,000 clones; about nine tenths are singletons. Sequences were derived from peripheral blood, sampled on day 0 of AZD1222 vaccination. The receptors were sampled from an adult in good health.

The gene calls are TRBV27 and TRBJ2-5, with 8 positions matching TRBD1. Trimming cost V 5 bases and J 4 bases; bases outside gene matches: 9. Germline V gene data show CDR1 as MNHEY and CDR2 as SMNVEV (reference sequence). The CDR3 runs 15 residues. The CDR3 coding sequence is TGTGCCAGCAGTCCCAGACAGGGGATGAGAGAGACCCAGTACTTC. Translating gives CASSPRQGMRETQYF.

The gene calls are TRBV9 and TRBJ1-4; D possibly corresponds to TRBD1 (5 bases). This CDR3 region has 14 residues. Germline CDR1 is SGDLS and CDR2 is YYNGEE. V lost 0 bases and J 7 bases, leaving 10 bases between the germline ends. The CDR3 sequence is CASSVGGGVEKLFF. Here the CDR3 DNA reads TGTGCCAGCAGCGTAGGTGGAGGGGTTGAAAAACTGTTTTTT.

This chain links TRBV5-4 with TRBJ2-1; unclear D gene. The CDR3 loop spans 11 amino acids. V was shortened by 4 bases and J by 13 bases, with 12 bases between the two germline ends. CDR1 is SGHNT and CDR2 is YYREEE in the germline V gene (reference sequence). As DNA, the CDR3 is TGTGCCAGCAGCCACTCAACCCTCCAGTTCTTC. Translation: CASSHSTLQFF.